The 17 T cell receptor beta chains listed next were all sequenced from one sample in a study of low-dose radiotherapy and immunotherapy resistance in tumors. This sample's time point: before trial treatment. First-strand cDNA relied on TRAV- and TRBV-specific primers spanning alpha and beta chains. TCR amplification ran roughly 21 PCR cycles using constant-region and V-primer adapter primers. TCRdb reprocessed the reads via MiXCR and lists one record per CDR3 protein. The sample lists tens of thousands of distinct CDR3 sequences, 18% occurring once. The sample consisted of PBMCs, taken before treatment. The source of these receptors is a male donor with prostate cancer.

This clonotype came up a few times. The germline gene is not matched at one end of the junction; a read error may be the cause. The chain employs TRBV29-1 and TRBJ2-1; D possibly uses TRBD1 or TRBD2 (5 bases each). The CDR3 length is 11 residues. Germline V gene lookup returns CDR1 SQVTM and CDR2 ANQGSEA. In DNA form, the CDR3 reads TGTACGGGGCAGGGCTACAATGAGCAGTTCTTC. This translates into CTGQGYNEQFF.

This clonotype has just a few counts. The genes are TRBV7-9 and TRBJ2-5; D is uncertain. The V gene's germline CDR1 is SEHNR and CDR2 FQNEAQ (reference sequence). Between the trimmed V and J ends, which lost 6 bases and 5 bases, there was a span of 10 bases. The CDR3 has 12 amino acids. The CDR3 sequence is CASRSLDETQYF. The CDR3 DNA reads as TGTGCCAGCAGATCCCTTGACGAGACCCAGTACTTC.

V and J are TRBV7-8 and TRBJ2-2, with a weak D call TRBD2 (6 bases). CDR1 is SGHVS, CDR2 FQNEAQ, per germline. The CDR3 is 14 residues long. With 7 bases removed from V and 4 bases from J, the gap between germline ends came to 13 bases. The CDR3 DNA reads TGTGCCAGCACCTGGGGCGGGGCCACCGGGGAGCTGTTTTTT. Its protein product is CASTWGGATGELFF. Using reference TRBV7-8 and TRBJ2-2 for the parts outside the CDR3, the full variable domain is GAGVSQSPRYKVAKRGQDVALRCDPISGHVSLFWYQQALGQGPEFLTYFQNEAQLDKSGLPSDRFFAERPEGSVSTLKIQRTQQEDSAVYLCASTWGGATGELFFGEGSRLTVL.

This clonotype was seen ten or more times. The rearrangement joins TRBV5-1 to TRBJ2-1; D is ambiguous. Germline V gene sequence: CDR1 SGHRS, CDR2 YFSETQ. This CDR3 region has 13 residues. V dropped 0 bases and J dropped 14 bases, with 15 bases sitting between them. The CDR3 loop reads CASSLGLYGREFF. The CDR3 region has the DNA TGCGCCAGCAGCTTGGGACTTTACGGGCGCGAGTTCTTC.

At least ten counts were recorded for this clonotype. The chain carries TRBV2 and TRBJ1-5; D perhaps matches TRBD1 (5 bases). The V gene lost 6 bases and the J gene lost 5 bases, with 11 bases spanning the gap. Germline V gene lookup returns CDR1 SNHLY and CDR2 FYNNEI. The CDR3 covers 13 residues. CDR3 bases: TGTGCCAGCAGGGGCAGGGAGGATCAGCCCCAGCATTTT. It is translated as CASRGREDQPQHF.

This clonotype was found many times. The J gene is TRBJ2-3, the V gene TRBV4-1; D may match TRBD1 or TRBD2 (6 bases each). Trimming pared 1 base from V and 2 bases from J, leaving 13 bases between. Germline V gene sequence: CDR1 MGHRA, CDR2 YSYEKL. This CDR3 has 16 amino acids. CDR3 DNA sequence: TGCGCCAGCAGCCAAGGGAGAGGGGGGAACACAGATACGCAGTATTTT. Translation gives CASSQGRGGNTDTQYF.

This clonotype was counted ten times or more. The chain combines TRBV24-1 with TRBJ2-1, with 10 bases that match TRBD2. Germline CDR1 reads KGHDR; CDR2 reads SFDVKD. The CDR3 extends over 14 amino acids. V shed 5 bases, J shed 6 bases, and the junction held 3 bases outside the gene matches. The CDR3 loop is CATSASGGANEQFF. DNA of the CDR3: TGTGCCACCAGTGCCAGCGGGGGGGCCAATGAGCAGTTCTTC.

This clonotype was detected ten times or more. This chain connects TRBV2 to TRBJ2-1; a weak D match, TRBD2 (6 bases). Germline V gives CDR1 SNHLY, CDR2 FYNNEI. The CDR3 spans 11 residues. Trimming left V 3 bases short and J 9 bases short, with 6 bases between. The CDR3 here is CASSEGGEQFF. The CDR3 coding sequence is TGTGCCAGCAGTGAGGGGGGTGAGCAGTTCTTC.

A word on this clonotype: A far bigger clonotype differs at one base, so this is likely a read error. The CDR3 DNA reads as TGTGCCAGCAGCCAACGGCCTGTCGGCACGGGGGGGCCAAGTAATGAGCAGTTCTTC. Its protein product is CASSQRPVGTGGPSNEQFF. The chain is built from TRBV13 and TRBJ2-1, with 8 nucleotides matching TRBD2. The V gene end was trimmed by 5 bases and the J gene end by 7 bases; junction bases not matched to a gene: 22. Germline V gene data show CDR1 as PRHDT and CDR2 as FYEKMQ (reference sequence). This CDR3 comprises 19 residues. The entire variable domain, with the rest obtained from reference TRBV13 and TRBJ2-1, is as follows: AAGVIQSPRHLIKEKRETATLKCYPIPRHDTVYWYQQGPGQDPQFLISFYEKMQSDKGSIPDRFSAQQFSDYHSELNMSSLELGDSALYFCASSQRPVGTGGPSNEQFFGPGTRLTVL.

This clonotype was seen repeatedly, ten times or more. The V and J genes are TRBV27 and TRBJ1-1; a possible D gene is TRBD1 (6 bases). Between the trimmed V and J ends, which lost 5 bases and 7 bases, there was a span of 17 bases. Germline V gives CDR1 MNHEY, CDR2 SMNVEV (reference sequence). The CDR3 totals 14 residues. The CDR3 protein is CASSLGQTTVEAFF. The CDR3 DNA reads as TGTGCCAGCAGTCTCGGACAGACGACCGTTGAAGCTTTCTTT.

Turning to this clonotype: This may stem from a read error, because a much larger clone lies one nucleotide away. The chain joins TRBV7-3 to TRBJ1-2, with unresolved D. This CDR3 is 13 amino acids long. Germline CDR1 and CDR2: SGHTA and FQGTGA. V lost 4 bases to trimming and J lost 8 bases, with 14 bases between them. CDR3 protein: CASSSGGVSGYTF. CDR3 sequence (DNA): TGTGCCAGCAGCTCAGGTGGGGTGAGCGGCTACACCTTC. Supplemented by reference TRBV7-3 and TRBJ1-2, the full variable domain reads GAGVSQTPSNKVTEKGKYVELRCDPISGHTALYWYRQSLGQGPEFLIYFQGTGAADDSGLPNDRFFAVRPEGSVSTLKIQRTERGDSAVYLCASSSGGVSGYTFGSGTRLTVV.

The genes are TRBV6-6 and TRBJ2-3, with D perhaps TRBD2 (5 bases). CDR1 and CDR2 from the germline V gene are MNHNY and SVGAGI (reference sequence). CDR3 length equals 15 residues. The V and J ends lost 7 bases and 6 bases respectively, with 20 bases between them. The CDR3 DNA reads as TGTGCCAGCACCAGAGAAACTAGGCGTTCGGATACGCAGTATTTT. As protein: CASTRETRRSDTQYF.

This clonotype appeared many times. This chain connects TRBV20-1 to TRBJ2-1; 7 bases agree with TRBD1. V shed 8 bases and J 4 bases; nucleotides not matched to a gene: 8. Germline CDR1 DFQATT, CDR2 SNEGSKA (reference sequence). The CDR3 length is 13 residues. The CDR3 region is CSSPGQPYNEQFF. CDR3 coding DNA: TGCAGTTCACCGGGACAGCCATACAATGAGCAGTTCTTC.

In this sample, this clonotype turned up a few times. In nucleotides, the CDR3 is TGTGCCAGCAGTGAGTTCTCGGGGGGGCCTGGACGAGAGTACTTC. Protein: CASSEFSGGPGREYF. V usage is TRBV25-1 and J usage is TRBJ2-5, with 8 bases fitting TRBD2. After removal of 3 bases from V and 12 bases from J, the junction contained 15 bases not matched to a gene. Germline CDR1 MGHDK, CDR2 SYGVNS. CDR3 size: 15 residues. Supplemented by reference TRBV25-1 and TRBJ2-5, the full variable domain reads EADIYQTPRYLVIGTGKKITLECSQTMGHDKMYWYQQDPGMELHLIHYSYGVNSTEKGDLSSESTVSRIRTEHFPLTLESARPSHTSQYLCASSEFSGGPGREYFGPGTRLLVL.

In this sample, this clonotype is medium-sized. A junction boundary mismatches the germline segment, possibly from a read error. This chain connects TRBV5-1 to TRBJ1-5, with D unresolved. CDR3 length: 14 residues. Germline CDR1 and CDR2: SGHRS and YFSETQ. CDR3 coding DNA: TGTGCCAGCAGCTTAACTGATGGCAATCAGCCCCAGCATTTT. Its translation is CASSLTDGNQPQHF.

This clonotype showed up many times. This sequence joins TRBV7-2 and TRBJ2-7; TRBD2 aligns across 9 bases. The ends lost 2 bases at V and 7 bases at J; junction bases unmatched: 6. The CDR3 has 14 residues. Germline loops: CDR1 SGHTA, CDR2 FQGNSA. CDR3 residues: CASSLQRGVREQYF. For the CDR3, the DNA is TGTGCCAGCAGCTTACAGCGGGGGGTCAGGGAGCAGTACTTC. The full variable domain, with the rest looked up from reference TRBV7-2 and TRBJ2-7, is GAGVSQSPSNKVTEKGKDVELRCDPISGHTALYWYRQSLGQGLEFLIYFQGNSAPDKSGLPSDRFSAERTGGSVSTLTIQRTQQEDSAVYLCASSLQRGVREQYFGPGTRLTVT.

This clonotype was counted ten times or more. The chain combines TRBV10-3 with TRBJ1-6; 9 bases align to TRBD1. This CDR3 is 14 amino acids long. Per germline, CDR1 ENHRY and CDR2 SYGVKD. J lost 7 bases, V lost 6 bases, and 4 bases had no gene match. The CDR3 nucleotides are TGTGCCATCAGCCGGACAGGGGTGAATTCACCCCTCCACTTT. Residues: CAISRTGVNSPLHF.